The 2 T cell receptor beta chains given below trace back to one sample, sequenced in a study of T cells in Graves' hyperthyroidism and ophthalmopathy. What was amplified from RNA transcripts were TCR beta CDR3 regions. The HTBI set primed first-round TCR CDR3 RT-PCR. TCRdb re-derived calls from the multiplex PCR reads in MiXCR, one entry per CDR3 protein. The sample lists nearly 600,000 distinct CDR3 sequences, approximately 15% occurring once. What was sequenced was blood. Source of these receptors: a woman between 18 and 30 years old with Graves' ophthalmopathy.

This chain joins TRBV9 and TRBJ1-1; 7 bases are shared with TRBD1. Germline-derived CDR1 and CDR2 are SGDLS and YYNGEE. The V and J ends lost 0 bases and 1 base, in that order; junction bases with no gene match: 3. The CDR3 extends over 15 amino acids. The CDR3 region has the DNA TGTGCCAGCAGCGTAGGGGACAGCAGGAACACTGAAGCTTTCTTT. This sequence encodes CASSVGDSRNTEAFF.

The V and J genes are TRBV7-2 and TRBJ2-6, with 15 positions matching TRBD2. Trimming took 5 bases from V and 4 from J; bases not matched to a gene: 6. CDR1 and CDR2 from the germline V gene are SGHTA and FQGNSA. CDR3 length: 18 residues. In DNA, the CDR3 is TGTGCCAGCAGCCACGGGACTAGCGGGAGGTCCGGGGCCAACGTCCTGACTTTC. Its translation is CASSHGTSGRSGANVLTF.